This is a list of T cell receptor beta chains from one sample in a study of blood T cell repertoires in COVID-19. The data were produced by immunoSEQ multiplex PCR, yet TCRdb's version contains in-frame clones alone and is incomplete. The sample lists a few hundred thousand clones, about nine tenths occurring once. The sequenced sample was PBMCs or T cells enriched from blood (not recorded which). The receptors stem from a woman aged 50 to 60 who had been exposed to COVID-19. Both conserved end residues are part of each CDR3. The order of the fields is D gene, clone size, J gene, V gene, CDR3 protein, CDR3 DNA. A D gene is named only where the DNA matches it firmly. Where a row states a size, it is once, few, many or the class of an expanded clone; other rows omit it.

- | once | TRBJ2-1 | TRBV19 | CATSPLPAGGEQFF | TGTGCCACCTCCCCTTTGCCGGCAGGGGGGGAGCAGTTCTTC
TRBD1 | few | TRBJ1-2 | TRBV4-1 | CASSQDGTVYGYTF | TGCGCCAGCAGCCAAGATGGGACAGTATATGGCTACACCTTC
- | - | TRBJ1-5 | TRBV2 | CASNGELANQPQHF | TGTGCCAGCAACGGGGAGTTAGCAAATCAGCCCCAGCATTTT
TRBD1 | - | TRBJ2-7 | TRBV6-5 | CASSIPGQGTYEQYF | TGTGCCAGCTCAATTCCGGGACAGGGAACCTACGAGCAGTACTTC
- | - | TRBJ1-5 | TRBV6-1 | CASSELRNQPQHF | TGTGCCAGCAGTGAATTGAGGAATCAGCCCCAGCATTTT
- | - | TRBJ1-6 | TRBV2 | CASSATEQGSPLHF | TGTGCCAGCAGTGCGACAGAACAGGGATCACCCCTCCACTTT
TRBD1 | once | TRBJ1-4 | TRBV5-4 | CASSRTGGDQGKLFF | TGTGCCAGCAGCCGGACAGGGGGCGATCAGGGGAAACTGTTTTTT
- | - | TRBJ1-2 | TRBV2 | CASRRGTGENYGYTF | TGTGCCAGCAGGCGGGGGACGGGAGAAAACTATGGCTACACCTTC
TRBD1 | - | TRBJ1-6 | TRBV6-5 | CASRTPGQQNSPLHF | TGTGCCAGCAGGACACCGGGACAGCAGAATTCACCCCTCCACTTT
- | - | TRBJ2-7 | TRBV28 | CASSGYEQYF | TGTGCCAGCAGCGGCTACGAGCAGTACTTC
- | - | TRBJ1-2 | TRBV6-5 | CASRSLGSSGGYTF | TGTGCCAGCAGATCCCTAGGATCCTCCGGTGGCTACACCTTC
TRBD2 | - | TRBJ2-5 | TRBV5-1 | CASSTGLAGDAGTQYF | TGCGCCAGCAGCACAGGACTAGCGGGGGATGCCGGGACCCAGTACTTC
- | - | TRBJ1-2 | TRBV29-1 | CSVVVDNPYGYTF | TGCAGCGTTGTTGTAGACAACCCCTATGGCTACACCTTC
- | - | TRBJ1-6 | TRBV27 | CASTFQGHGSPLHF | TGTGCCAGCACCTTCCAGGGACACGGTTCACCCCTCCACTTT
TRBD1 | - | TRBJ2-2 | TRBV27 | CASSSHGTANTGELFF | TGTGCCAGCAGTTCTCACGGGACAGCGAACACCGGGGAGCTGTTTTTT
- | once | TRBJ1-5 | TRBV25-1 | CASSEGLNQPQHF | TGTGCCAGCAGTGAGGGGCTTAATCAGCCCCAGCATTTT
TRBD2 | few | TRBJ2-2 | TRBV5-4 | CASSLDGGVWELFF | TGTGCCAGCAGCTTGGACGGGGGGGTTTGGGAGCTGTTTTTT
TRBD2 | - | TRBJ2-2 | TRBV5-6 | CASSPSGGRAVPGELFF | TGTGCCAGCAGCCCATCAGGCGGGAGGGCAGTACCCGGGGAGCTGTTTTTT